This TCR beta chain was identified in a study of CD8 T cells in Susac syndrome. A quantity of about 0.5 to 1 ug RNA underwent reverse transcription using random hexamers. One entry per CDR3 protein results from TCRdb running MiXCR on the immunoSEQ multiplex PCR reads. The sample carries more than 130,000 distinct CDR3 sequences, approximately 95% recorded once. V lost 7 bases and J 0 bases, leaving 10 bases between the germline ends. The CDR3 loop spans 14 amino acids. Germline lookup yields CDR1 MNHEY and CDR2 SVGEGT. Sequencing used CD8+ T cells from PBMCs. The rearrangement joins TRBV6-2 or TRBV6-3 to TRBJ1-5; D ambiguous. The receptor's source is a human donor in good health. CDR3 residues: CASNPPGSNQPQHF. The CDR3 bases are TGTGCCAGCAACCCCCCGGGTAGCAATCAGCCCCAGCATTTT.